This entry lists 18 T cell receptor beta chains sequenced from one sample in a study of T cells in Graves' hyperthyroidism and ophthalmopathy. RNA transcripts served as the template for amplifying TCR beta CDR3 regions. The TCR CDR3 was amplified in a first-round RT-PCR using the HTBI primer set. TCRdb passed the multiplex PCR reads through MiXCR, listing each CDR3 protein once. The sample includes fewer than 650,000 distinct CDR3 sequences, around 14% seen only once; the top ten take more than 4.5%. Input material: blood. The receptors here all came from a woman aged 30 to 39 with Graves' hyperthyroidism that later progressed to Graves' ophthalmopathy.

This clonotype came up many times. V usage is TRBV11-3 and J usage is TRBJ2-7; 8 nucleotides agree with TRBD2. Germline V lookup: CDR1 SGHNT, CDR2 YENEEA. V was clipped by 0 bases and J by 3 bases; unmatched bases: 1. This CDR3 comprises 14 residues. CDR3 DNA sequence: TGTGCCAGCAGCTTAGATCTAGCGGGCTACGAGCAGTACTTC. Translation: CASSLDLAGYEQYF.

This clonotype was detected ten times or more. The chain links TRBV12-3 or TRBV12-4 to TRBJ2-1, with 10 bases that match TRBD1. The CDR3 sequence is 15 residues long. Trimming took 6 bases from V and 9 from J; bases not matched to a gene: 11. The CDR3 spells CASSRQGAVSGEQFF. The CDR3 DNA is TGTGCCAGCAGCCGACAGGGGGCGGTTAGTGGTGAGCAGTTCTTC.

This chain uses TRBV3-1 with TRBJ2-2; D gene ambiguous. Trimming shortened V by 5 bases and J by 5 bases, and 21 bases separated the two germline ends. Germline lookup yields CDR1 LGHDT and CDR2 YNNKEL (reference sequence). The CDR3 sequence is 17 residues long. DNA of the CDR3: TGTGCCAGCAGCTCCCTTCTTACTACGTTTATAACCGGGGAGCTGTTTTTT. Its translation is CASSSLLTTFITGELFF.

The chain couples TRBV7-8 to TRBJ2-3, with D perhaps matching TRBD1 or TRBD2 (6 bases each). The CDR3 spans 14 residues. Looked up from germline, CDR1 is SGHVS and CDR2 is FQNEAQ. V lost 6 bases and J lost 3, with 13 bases in between. The CDR3, as DNA: TGTGCCAGCAGACAGGGAGGACGGACAGATACGCAGTATTTT. This gives the protein CASRQGGRTDTQYF.

As for this clonotype: A clone one base away is much larger, so this may be a read error. The conserved final phenylalanine or tryptophan is absent from the CDR3, which likely points to a read error. In nucleotides, the CDR3 is TGTGCCAGTAGAGAAGGCCCGTATACGCAGTATCTT. This sequence encodes CASREGPYTQYL. The V and J genes are TRBV19 and TRBJ2-3, with no clear D. Germline values: CDR1 LNHDA, CDR2 SQIVND (reference sequence). The V gene lost 6 bases and the J gene lost 7 bases, with 11 bases spanning the gap. The CDR3 is made up of 12 amino acids.

This clonotype occurred many times. The rearrangement joins TRBV9 to TRBJ1-1; D is ambiguous. This CDR3 region has 12 residues. V gave up 0 bases and J gave up 3 bases, with 3 bases separating them. Germline CDR1 reads SGDLS; CDR2 reads YYNGEE. The CDR3 nucleotides are TGTGCCAGCAGCGTAGCGGACACTGAAGCTTTCTTT. Translation gives CASSVADTEAFF.

Points on this clonotype: The missing conserved phenylalanine or tryptophan at the end of this CDR3 makes a read error likely. The chain links TRBV28 to TRBJ1-5; D unresolved. The CDR3 covers 14 residues. CDR1 and CDR2 (germline): MDHEN, SYDVKM. V dropped 2 bases and J dropped 5 bases, with 10 bases sitting between them. CDR3 sequence reads: CASSLGREDQPQHL. CDR3 in DNA: TGTGCCAGCAGTTTAGGAAGGGAGGATCAGCCCCAGCATCTT.

This clonotype came up many times. This chain joins TRBV28 and TRBJ2-7; 8 positions agree with TRBD1. Germline trimming cut 6 bases from V and 3 bases from J; bases unmatched to any gene: 10. CDR1 and CDR2 from the germline V gene are MDHEN and SYDVKM. The CDR3 is 15 amino acids. The CDR3 loop is CASRYSADRGYEQYF. The CDR3 coding sequence is TGTGCCAGCAGGTACTCAGCCGACAGGGGCTACGAGCAGTACTTC.

At least ten counts were recorded for this clonotype. This sequence joins TRBV11-3 and TRBJ1-2; D call uncertain. Germline CDR1 reads SGHNT; CDR2 reads YENEEA. The ends were cut back, 1 base at V and 2 bases at J, with 14 bases in the middle. The CDR3 has 16 amino acids. The CDR3 DNA reads TGTGCCAGCAGCTTAGCTACTGCCATAACCAACTATGGCTACACCTTC. It encodes CASSLATAITNYGYTF.

This chain uses TRBV27 with TRBJ2-3; TRBD2 agrees at 8 bases. V was clipped by 3 bases and J by 2 bases; unmatched bases: 4. Germline CDR1 and CDR2: MNHEY and SMNVEV (reference sequence). This CDR3 has 15 amino acids. Written as DNA, the CDR3 is TGTGCCAGCAGTTTCGTCGGGAGGGCCACAGATACGCAGTATTTT. It codes for CASSFVGRATDTQYF.

This rearrangement joins TRBV3-1 to TRBJ1-1, with D perhaps matching TRBD1 (5 bases). In germline, CDR1 is LGHDT, CDR2 YNNKEL (reference sequence). This CDR3 region has 15 residues. Trimming took 7 bases from V and 11 from J, leaving 26 bases between them. This CDR3 reads CASTPMVGRPSGAFF. CDR3 nucleotides: TGTGCCAGCACACCAATGGTGGGACGTCCCTCGGGGGCTTTCTTT. Full variable domain (rest looked up from reference TRBV3-1 and TRBJ1-1): DTAVSQTPKYLVTQMGNDKSIKCEQNLGHDTMYWYKQDSKKFLKIMFSYNNKELIINETVPNRFSPKSPDKAHLNLHINSLELGDSAVYFCASTPMVGRPSGAFFGQGTRLTVV.

This chain uses TRBV7-9 with TRBJ2-3; D gene uncertain. V shed 5 bases and J shed 4 bases, with 10 bases lying between them. This CDR3 comprises 13 residues. Germline-derived CDR1 and CDR2 are SEHNR and FQNEAQ (reference sequence). The chain's CDR3 is CASSPPRSDTQYF. The CDR3 coding sequence is TGTGCCAGCAGCCCTCCTAGGTCAGATACGCAGTATTTT.

There are many counts of this clonotype. The chain combines TRBV27 with TRBJ2-7, with a tentative D call TRBD2 (6 bases). Germline V gene sequence: CDR1 MNHEY, CDR2 SMNVEV (reference sequence). Trimming took 10 bases from V and 5 from J, leaving 24 bases between them. The CDR3 contains 15 residues. For the CDR3, the DNA is TGTGCCACCAGCAGGTCCCCCGGCGGGATTGACGAGCAGTACTTC. Residues: CATSRSPGGIDEQYF.

Worth noting for this clonotype: This clone may be a read error of a much larger clone one base away. The gene calls are TRBV20-1 and TRBJ2-5; 7 bases fit TRBD2. V was clipped by 6 bases and J by 4 bases; unmatched bases: 20. Germline V gene lookup returns CDR1 DFQATT and CDR2 SNEGSKA (reference sequence). The length of the CDR3 is 17 residues. In DNA, the CDR3 is TGCAGTGCCTGTACTAGCGAGAGCCCCCTCGGGTCAGAGACCCAGTACTTC. Translation gives CSACTSESPLGSETQYF.

This clonotype was recorded many times. The J gene is TRBJ1-2, the V gene TRBV20-1, with no clear D. Germline CDR1 reads DFQATT; CDR2 reads SNEGSKA (reference sequence). V was trimmed by 6 bases and J by 3 bases, leaving 11 bases between them. This CDR3 has 12 amino acids. The CDR3 bases are TGCAGTGCGGCCGAGCGGGACTATGGCTACACCTTC. It specifies CSAAERDYGYTF.

This clonotype was detected many times. The J gene is TRBJ1-2, the V gene TRBV28; maybe TRBD1 (6 bases). Trimming took off 7 bases at V and 4 bases at J, with 13 bases between the two ends. Looked up from germline, CDR1 is MDHEN and CDR2 is SYDVKM. This CDR3 comprises 13 residues. CDR3 coding DNA: TGTGCCAGCAACCTCAGGGGAACCTATGGCTACACCTTC. This codes for CASNLRGTYGYTF.

This clonotype appeared many times. The CDR3 loop is CAWSVDTAQPQHF. CDR3 DNA: TGTGCCTGGAGTGTAGATACAGCCCAGCCCCAGCATTTT. The rearrangement joins TRBV30 to TRBJ1-5, with unresolved D. Germline CDR1 reads GTSNPN; CDR2 reads SVGIG (reference sequence). This CDR3 is built from 13 residues. Trimming cost V 0 bases and J 7 bases, with 10 bases left between them.

Many counts were recorded for this clonotype. CDR3: CASSLRGRASYEQYF. For the CDR3, the DNA is TGTGCCAGCAGTTTACGAGGGAGGGCCTCTTACGAGCAGTACTTC. This sequence joins TRBV27 and TRBJ2-7; 7 nucleotides agree with TRBD2. J lost 4 bases, V lost 2 bases, and 8 bases had no gene match. The CDR3 sequence is 15 residues long. CDR1 is MNHEY and CDR2 is SMNVEV in the germline V gene (reference sequence).